Listed here are 10 T cell receptor beta chains from one sample, sequenced in a study of OX40 agonist ivuxolimab in advanced cancers. Repertoires were generated with immunoSEQ multiplex PCR, while TCRdb's copy carries only in-frame clones and drops some. The top ten clones hold around 3.8% of a sample with tens of thousands of clones, roughly 85% of them seen once. Sequences were derived from CD4+ or CD8+ T cells sorted from blood, sampled in a trial of the OX40 agonist ivuxolimab. The receptor set was obtained from an adult with an advanced solid tumor such as melanoma, head and neck, liver or kidney cancer.

In nucleotides, the CDR3 is TGTGCCAGCAGTGACTGGGGCTCACCCCTCCACTTT. Translation gives CASSDWGSPLHF. The chain carries TRBV2 and TRBJ1-6; tentative D call: TRBD1 (5 bases). Germline lookup yields CDR1 SNHLY and CDR2 FYNNEI. The length of the CDR3 is 12 residues. Trimming left V 3 bases short and J 10 bases short, with 7 bases between.

This clone was observed a few times. This rearrangement joins TRBV11-2 to TRBJ1-4; D gene ambiguous. Germline loops: CDR1 SGHAT, CDR2 FQNNGV. The CDR3 length is 15 residues. Deletions cut 5 bases from V and 3 bases from J, with 13 bases between. Here the CDR3 DNA reads TGTGCCAGCAGCCAGTCCGAGGGCTCTAATGAAAAACTGTTTTTT. This encodes CASSQSEGSNEKLFF.

V is TRBV9 and J is TRBJ2-5; D perhaps matches TRBD2 (6 bases). Germline CDR1 SGDLS, CDR2 YYNGEE. The CDR3 is made up of 15 amino acids. V was clipped by 2 bases and J by 5 bases, with 16 bases between them. In DNA, the CDR3 is TGTGCCAGCAGCGTCGAATCGGGAGAAGGGGAGACCCAGTACTTC. Translated: CASSVESGEGETQYF.

The rearrangement joins TRBV18 to TRBJ2-5; D is undetermined. With 1 base removed from V and 2 bases from J, the gap between germline ends came to 14 bases. This CDR3 comprises 16 residues. Germline loops: CDR1 KGHSH, CDR2 LQKENI. CDR3 bases: TGTGCCAGCTCACCACGAAGGGAAGCCCCACAAGAGACCCAGTACTTC. Translated, it gives CASSPRREAPQETQYF.

This clone was recorded only once. The V and J genes are TRBV7-3 and TRBJ2-6, with 8 bases fitting TRBD2. CDR1 is SGHTA, CDR2 FQGTGA, per germline. The ends lost 2 bases at V and 0 bases at J; junction bases unmatched: 9. The CDR3 is 19 amino acids. CDR3 coding DNA: TGTGCCAGCAGCTTAGATCCCCTAGCGGGTTTCTCTGGGGCCAACGTCCTGACTTTC. Its translation: CASSLDPLAGFSGANVLTF. The variable domain in full, completed from reference TRBV7-3 and TRBJ2-6, reads GAGVSQTPSNKVTEKGKYVELRCDPISGHTALYWYRQSLGQGPEFLIYFQGTGAADDSGLPNDRFFAVRPEGSVSTLKIQRTERGDSAVYLCASSLDPLAGFSGANVLTFGAGSRLTVL.

The rearrangement links TRBV19 to TRBJ1-2; no reliable D call. The CDR3 contains 13 residues. Germline values: CDR1 LNHDA, CDR2 SQIVND (reference sequence). V lost 4 bases and J lost 6, with 12 bases in between. The CDR3 sequence: CASSRASLNGYTF. The CDR3 DNA follows: TGTGCCAGTAGTAGAGCCTCACTTAATGGCTACACCTTC.

This rearrangement joins TRBV7-8 to TRBJ1-5, with D perhaps TRBD1 (5 bases). Germline V gene data show CDR1 as SGHVS and CDR2 as FQNEAQ. This CDR3 contains 15 residues. V lost 1 base and J lost 11, with 18 bases in between. CDR3 DNA: TGTGCCAGCAGCTTAGGGGGGGACGGCCGGTCGGCCCAGCATTTT. Its translation is CASSLGGDGRSAQHF.

The chain joins TRBV2 to TRBJ2-7; maybe TRBD2 (5 bases). The germline CDR1 and CDR2 sequences are SNHLY and FYNNEI. The V and J ends lost 6 bases and 4 bases respectively, with 13 bases between them. There are 13 residues in the CDR3. DNA of the CDR3: TGTGCCAGCAGCGGGGATGGGCGTTACGAGCAGTACTTC. This sequence encodes CASSGDGRYEQYF.

This chain uses TRBV27 with TRBJ1-5; D is undetermined. V dropped 4 bases and J dropped 6 bases, with 10 bases sitting between them. This CDR3 is built from 13 residues. CDR1 MNHEY and CDR2 SMNVEV come from the germline V gene (reference sequence). The CDR3 protein is CASSYRVAQPQHF. CDR3 DNA: TGTGCCAGCAGTTATAGGGTAGCTCAGCCCCAGCATTTT.

The chain is built from TRBV6-6 and TRBJ1-1; D remains ambiguous. The CDR3 extends over 15 amino acids. V dropped 0 bases and J dropped 8 bases, with 16 bases sitting between them. The germline CDR1 and CDR2 sequences are MNHNY and SVGAGI (reference sequence). The CDR3 DNA reads as TGTGCCAGCAGTTACTCGGGGTTGGCGGTTTCCGAAGCTTTCTTT. As protein: CASSYSGLAVSEAFF.